The subject of this entry is one T cell receptor beta chain. This clonotype has a count of ten or more. The target of this receptor is not known. The record has no base qualities; no much larger clone is one base away. This entry comes from a study of molecular identifiers for immune sequencing clone quantification (dated by TCRdb to 2016 to 2019). General notes on the study: For a replicate experiment, the RNA from either 20,000 or 100,000 naive CD8 T cells was divided into five aliquots, and four of those aliquots went on to sequencing. This methods study benchmarked molecular-identifier clustering-based TCR repertoire sequencing (MIDCIRS) and TCR RNA copy counting, using CD8 T cells to do so. Broad study findings and their caveats: In CMV-specific effector cells, over 99% of molecules were held by clones above 20 RNA copies, whereas under 1% of molecules were held by such clones in naive cells. The naive libraries included spiked-in Jurkat TCR RNA (10 copies' worth), and this Jurkat TCR RNA is not part of the donor repertoire. When barcode sub-clustering was not used, chimeric consensus sequences inflated TCR diversity, with chimeras reaching as high as 47%. Identical TCR molecules sharing a barcode could cause highly expanded clone sizes to be underestimated. Spiked-in Jurkat TCR RNA equal to a single cell's worth was reported to be detectable even within 1,100,000 naive CD8 T cells. Modeling gave around 3 recovered TCR RNA copies per cell versus around 9.9 by digital PCR, implying roughly 30% capture efficiency.

Preparation of the library involved PCR. The sequencer listed for this sample is NextSeq 500. Bulk TCR libraries were generated as previously described, with the TCR primers listed in Table S5 used. The Qiagen AllPrep DNA/RNA kit was used to purify total RNA. Before analysis, reads from multiple sequencing runs of the same library were pooled. The paper's processing steps were these. Reads were retained only if an exact TCR constant sequence was present, and the retained reads were trimmed to 150 nt and grouped according to their 12-nt molecular barcodes. Reads in each barcode group were sub-clustered using a 15% Levenshtein threshold, and a quality-weighted consensus sequence was built for each RNA molecule. Non-functional sequences were filtered out, along with any lower-count sequence sitting one edit away from another sequence. Based on fitting two negative binomial distributions, any barcode sub-cluster with under 20% of the maximum read count was discarded. TCRdb reworked the public reads: Q25 trimming with fastp, MiXCR clone assembly, productive beta chains retained. Each CDR3 protein gets just one entry, which takes the most common genes and DNA from the rows behind it. The V and J calls come from TCRdb's annotation, not from the publication. The sample table records over 300,000 distinct CDR3 sequences; roughly 24% of these occur just once. Around 0.74% of the sample is taken by the ten largest.

Libraries of naive CD8 T cells were built from anywhere between roughly 17,000 and 1,000,000 sorted cells, with 10%, 30% or 50% of the purified RNA used. Naive CD8 T cells, defined as CD8+CD4-CCR7+CD45RA+, were FACS-sorted into RLT Plus buffer on a BD FACSAria II. To test detection sensitivity, Jurkat RNA equivalent to roughly eleven TCR copies was spiked into samples of about 18,000-1,000,000 naive CD8 T cells. Enrichment of CD8 T cells was performed with RosetteSep CD8+ T Cell Enrichment Cocktail and Ficoll-Paque, after which ACK red cell lysis was carried out. The sequenced sample consisted of naive CD8+ T cells from blood, with Jurkat cell RNA spiked in. Reading the label with the study, this specimen's cell subset or site is: FACS-sorted CD8+CD4-CCR7+CD45RA+ naive T cells. The clonotype comes from a human donor in good health. Some libraries in this study had Jurkat cell RNA spiked in.

The nucleotide sequence reads as follows: TGTGCCAGCAGGGGGGACTACAGCACAGATACGCAGTATTTT. Translated, this gives CASRGDYSTDTQYF. The chain is made from TRBV12-3 or TRBV12-4 and TRBJ2-3, and TRBD2 matches 7 of the central bases. V is cut back by 6 bases and J by 0 bases, with 3 bases in the junction unmatched. From the cysteine up to the phenylalanine, the CDR3 has a length of 14 residues. The sequence is cut down to CDR3 DNA, 42 bases in frame from base 1.